Listed here are 8 T cell receptor beta chains from one sample, sequenced in a study of blood T cell repertoires in COVID-19 (TCRdb year 2020). Libraries were made using the immunoSEQ multiplex PCR assay. TCRdb re-hosts the immuneACCESS table, in-frame sequences only. Its copies lack some clones; in the studies checked, an unresolved V gene accounts for under half of them, and the cause for the rest is not known. A total of around 250,000 clones appear in this sample, around nine tenths of them only once. Clones ranked in the top ten supply approximately 6.8% of the sample. The sequenced material came from peripheral blood. These receptors all stem from a woman between 65 and 79 years old with active or convalescent COVID-19.

This chain uses TRBV7-6 with TRBJ1-2; TRBD1 matches at 7 bases. V shed 0 bases, J shed 8 bases, and the junction held 12 bases outside the gene matches. This CDR3 contains 16 residues. In germline, CDR1 is SGHVS, CDR2 FNYEAQ. The CDR3 DNA sequence: TGTGCCAGCAGCTTAGCGGGACAGTTCCTGCCAGAAGGCTACACCTTC. Its protein product is CASSLAGQFLPEGYTF.

The V gene is TRBV5-1, the J gene TRBJ2-3, with 9 positions matching TRBD2. Per germline, CDR1 SGHRS and CDR2 YFSETQ. The CDR3 is made up of 15 amino acids. V dropped 4 bases and J dropped 6; count of bases not matched to a gene: 9. For the CDR3, the DNA is TGCGCCAGCAGCCCACTAGCGGGTGGACCGGATACGCAGTATTTT. It encodes CASSPLAGGPDTQYF. The entire variable domain, with the rest obtained from reference TRBV5-1 and TRBJ2-3, is as follows: KAGVTQTPRYLIKTRGQQVTLSCSPISGHRSVSWYQQTPGQGLQFLFEYFSETQRNKGNFPGRFSGRQFSNSRSEMNVSTLELGDSALYLCASSPLAGGPDTQYFGPGTRLTVL.

J is TRBJ1-1 and V is TRBV11-2; 8 bases are a match to TRBD1. Looked up from germline, CDR1 is SGHAT and CDR2 is FQNNGV. Trimming removed 3 bases from V and 5 bases from J; junction bases left unmatched: 2. CDR3 length: 13 residues. Here the CDR3 reads CASSLDRATEAFF. DNA of the CDR3: TGTGCCAGCAGCTTGGACAGGGCGACTGAAGCTTTCTTT. Drawing the rest from reference TRBV11-2 and TRBJ1-1, the complete variable domain is EAGVAQSPRYKIIEKRQSVAFWCNPISGHATLYWYQQILGQGPKLLIQFQNNGVVDDSQLPKDRFSAERLKGVDSTLKIQPAKLEDSAVYLCASSLDRATEAFFGQGTRLTVV.

This CDR3 reads CASSPWEGQGAEAFF. In DNA, the CDR3 is TGTGCCAGCAGCCCCTGGGAAGGGCAGGGGGCTGAAGCTTTCTTT. The chain carries TRBV9 and TRBJ1-1; 7 bases are shared with TRBD1. In germline, CDR1 is SGDLS, CDR2 YYNGEE. This CDR3 is 15 amino acids long. V lost 4 bases, J lost 6 bases, and 12 bases stayed unmatched.

The chain combines TRBV27 with TRBJ1-2; the match to TRBD1 covers 8 bases. CDR1 is MNHEY and CDR2 is SMNVEV in the germline V gene (reference sequence). V was pared by 7 bases and J by 7 bases, with 5 bases of the junction left unmatched. The CDR3 sequence is 12 residues long. CDR3 protein: CASKDRVAGYTF. DNA for the CDR3: TGTGCCAGCAAGGACAGGGTGGCTGGCTACACCTTC.

This clone was seen only once. The chain uses TRBV3-1 (or the pseudogene TRBV3-2) and TRBJ2-7, with TRBD2 identical over 9 bases. The length of the CDR3 is 17 residues. The V gene end was trimmed by 4 bases and the J gene end by 5 bases; junction bases not matched to a gene: 15. CDR1 is LGHDT and CDR2 is YNNKEL in the germline V gene (reference sequence). DNA for the CDR3: TGTGCCAGCAGCCCAACCCCCCTGTTGCGGGGGGGCGACGAGCAGTACTTC. Translated: CASSPTPLLRGGDEQYF.

This clone came up a few times. The rearrangement uses TRBV2 and TRBJ1-4; 9 positions agree with TRBD1. The CDR3 contains 15 residues. V was clipped by 6 bases and J by 5 bases; unmatched bases: 7. The V gene's germline CDR1 is SNHLY and CDR2 FYNNEI. The chain's CDR3 is CASRFDRGFNEKLFF. The CDR3 bases are TGTGCCAGCAGATTCGACAGGGGGTTCAATGAAAAACTGTTTTTT.

The rearrangement links TRBV9 to TRBJ1-3; the D gene is possibly TRBD1 (5 bases). Looked up from germline, CDR1 is SGDLS and CDR2 is YYNGEE. Deletions cut 0 bases from V and 1 base from J, with 11 bases between. This CDR3 spans 16 amino acids. CDR3 amino acids: CASSVARQSSGNTIYF. Written as DNA, the CDR3 is TGTGCCAGCAGCGTAGCAAGACAGTCGTCTGGAAACACCATATATTTT. The full variable domain, rest sourced from reference TRBV9 and TRBJ1-3, is DSGVTQTPKHLITATGQRVTLRCSPRSGDLSVYWYQQSLDQGLQFLIQYYNGEERAKGNILERFSAQQFPDLHSELNLSSLELGDSALYFCASSVARQSSGNTIYFGEGSWLTVV.